Given below is one TCR beta chain in context. This clonotype was picked up one time. The clone's antigen remains unknown. The data stem from a study of alternative splicing in chronic myeloid leukemia remission (dated by TCRdb to 2018 to 2020). The study in broad terms: Remission specimens from the trials were collected at major or complete molecular response, at 12 or 24 months of TKI therapy. The French Persistem study supplied nine CML samples, of which seven were diagnostic and two were matched remission samples. The diagnostic specimens from the trials consisted of total leukocytes from peripheral blood collected in EDTA. Median ages of about 50 years at diagnosis, 56 to 60 at remission and about 39 for healthy controls were recorded. Female/male counts of 11/5 were recorded for diagnosis samples, 8/3 for remission samples and 2/4 for controls. The RESIST (imatinib), ENESTxtnd (nilotinib) and PINNACLE (nilotinib plus pegylated interferon) trials supplied 8 or 9 diagnostic specimens along with matched remission specimens. RNA sequencing was used to profile peripheral blood obtained from chronic-phase CML patients at diagnosis and at remission, and the resulting profiles were compared with those of healthy donors. Total RNA was extracted with Trizol from peripheral blood mononuclear cells of diagnosis, remission and control samples.

Libraries were prepared through bulk RNA-seq. The TruSeq Stranded RNA sample prep kit was used to generate libraries of poly-A-enriched mRNA from an input of roughly 0.9 ug total RNA. Paired-end sequencing was carried out on a HiSeq 2500, and each sample was sequenced in triplicate. RNA-seq read length was 125 nucleotides per mate. The authors processed their data as follows. Reads were trimmed and aligned to hg38 with STAR v2.7, with quality control by FASTQC, RSeQC and multiqc. Salmon 0.14.1 was used to quantify gene expression levels as transcripts per million (TPM). Principal component analysis suggested that transcriptomic profiles were not driven by trial, library batch, sequencing batch, treatment regimen or sex. TCRdb reprocessed the sequencing reads and holds a single record per CDR3 protein sequence, with no DNA. The V and J calls here are based on TCRdb, not the publication. This sample comprises about 500 distinct CDR3 sequences, just under 97% of them detected only once. Roughly 8.3% of the sample is in the top ten clones.

Study-wide conclusions, independent of this receptor: Blood cell composition varied strongly between timepoints, moving from enrichment of myeloid progenitors at diagnosis to enrichment of mature lymphoid cells at remission. At remission, blood cell composition had been reconfigured so that it resembled normal controls enriched in lymphoid cells.

CDR1 MDHEN and CDR2 SYDVKM are derived from the germline V gene. Spanning cysteine to phenylalanine, the CDR3 consists of 15 amino acids. No DNA is recorded. This sample's time point label indicates: major or complete molecular response after front-line TKI therapy. More than 15 CML patients made up the patient cohort, and matched post-remission samples were obtained for some of these patients. Here the chain combines TRBV28 and TRBJ2-2; TCRdb selects TRBD2, and the lack of DNA leaves this call unchecked. This clonotype was obtained from an adult with chronic myeloid leukemia. Sequenced here: PBMCs or total blood leukocytes (not recorded which), sampled during remission. The CDR3 region: CASSPTDRNTGELFF.